This is a list of T cell receptor beta chains from one sample in a study of blood T cell repertoires in COVID-19. The repertoire was sequenced with immunoSEQ multiplex PCR; TCRdb's copy has only in-frame clones and lacks some. The sample holds a few hundred thousand clones, approximately 84% seen once. Sequencing used PBMCs or T cells enriched from blood (not recorded which). The receptor set was obtained from a woman aged 25 to 45 who had recovered from COVID-19. CDR3s include the opening cysteine and the closing phenylalanine or tryptophan. D genes are given only for firm matches. Clone size appears in some rows only: once, few, many, or a class for an expanded clone.

d_gene	abundance	v_gene	j_gene	CDR3aa	CDR3nt
TRBD1	-	TRBV11-1	TRBJ2-7	CASSLYQGAPEQYF	TGTGCCAGCAGCTTATATCAGGGGGCGCCCGAGCAGTACTTC
-	-	TRBV30	TRBJ1-4	CAWSLGLEGKLFF	TGTGCCTGGAGTCTTGGATTGGAGGGGAAACTGTTTTTT
-	-	TRBV30	TRBJ1-1	CAWGTVGTEAFF	TGTGCCTGGGGGACGGTCGGGACTGAAGCTTTCTTT
TRBD1	-	TRBV2	TRBJ2-7	CASRGRTGGEQYF	TGTGCCAGCAGGGGCCGGACAGGGGGCGAGCAGTACTTC
-	-	TRBV19	TRBJ1-1	CASSRVWALNNEAFF	TGTGCCAGTAGTAGAGTCTGGGCGCTGAATAATGAAGCTTTCTTT
TRBD1	-	TRBV11-2	TRBJ1-1	CASSKAQGMNTEAFF	TGTGCCAGCAGCAAAGCACAGGGGATGAACACTGAAGCTTTCTTT
TRBD1	-	TRBV5-1	TRBJ2-1	CASSAEGQGYNEQFF	TGCGCCAGCAGCGCCGAGGGACAGGGTTACAATGAGCAGTTCTTC
-	-	TRBV7-2	TRBJ2-1	CASSLVEYEQFF	TGTGCCAGCAGCTTAGTGGAGTATGAGCAGTTCTTC
TRBD2	-	TRBV11-2	TRBJ2-7	CASSSPTSGVPTSYEQYF	TGTGCCAGCAGCTCCCCGACTAGCGGGGTGCCAACTTCTTACGAGCAGTACTTC
TRBD2	once	TRBV20-1	TRBJ2-7	CSVAGAYEQYF	TGCAGTGTAGCGGGGGCCTACGAGCAGTACTTC
-	-	TRBV27	TRBJ2-3	CASTPLGGRASTDTQYF	TGTGCCAGCACCCCACTGGGGGGGCGAGCTAGCACAGATACGCAGTATTTT
-	-	TRBV12-3/TRBV12-4	TRBJ1-2	CASSLVLYGYTF	TGTGCCAGCAGTTTAGTCCTTTATGGCTACACCTTC
TRBD1	-	TRBV5-6	TRBJ2-2	CASSLTGIGTGELFF	TGTGCCAGCAGTCTGACAGGGATCGGCACCGGGGAGCTGTTTTTT
-	-	TRBV21-1	TRBJ1-2	CANKDRGPHSANYGYTF	TGTGCCAACAAGGACAGGGGTCCCCACTCAGCTAACTATGGCTACACCTTC
TRBD1	-	TRBV6-4	TRBJ1-5	CASSEQGDQPQHF	TGTGCCAGCAGTGAACAGGGGGATCAGCCCCAGCATTTT
-	-	TRBV2	TRBJ1-2	CASSEQGSKGGYTF	TGTGCCAGCAGTGAACAGGGGAGTAAGGGTGGCTACACCTTC
-	-	TRBV4-1	TRBJ1-5	CASSQEGGGTSQPQHF	TGCGCCAGCAGCCAAGAGGGGGGGGGAACTAGTCAGCCCCAGCATTTT
TRBD2	-	TRBV9	TRBJ2-5	CASSVQSGGAGETQYF	TGTGCCAGCAGCGTTCAGAGCGGGGGGGCCGGAGAGACCCAGTACTTC
TRBD2	-	TRBV3-1/TRBV3-2	TRBJ2-3	CASSQVWARRGVGTDTQYF	TGTGCCAGCAGCCAAGTTTGGGCGCGGCGGGGGGTGGGCACAGATACGCAGTATTTT
-	-	TRBV19	TRBJ1-1	CASSTPRGASKKNTEAFF	TGTGCCAGTAGTACCCCCCGGGGGGCAAGTAAAAAGAACACTGAAGCTTTCTTT
TRBD1	-	TRBV6-5	TRBJ1-4	CASSYGDRGRGEKLFF	TGTGCCAGCAGTTACGGGGACAGGGGGCGCGGGGAAAAACTGTTTTTT
TRBD1	-	TRBV19	TRBJ1-5	CASSNKDRVISNQPQHF	TGTGCCAGTAGTAACAAGGACAGGGTGATTAGCAATCAGCCCCAGCATTTT
-	many	TRBV6-1	TRBJ2-1	CASSEGTHNEQFF	TGTGCCAGCAGTGAAGGAACTCACAATGAGCAGTTCTTC
-	many	TRBV19	TRBJ1-1	CASSIGIQSNTEAFF	TGTGCCAGTAGTATAGGGATACAGAGTAACACTGAAGCTTTCTTT
-	-	TRBV6-6	TRBJ1-2	CASSPGQEETF	TGTGCCAGCAGTCCTGGGCAGGAGGAGACCTTC